Each of the 26 T cell receptor beta chains below was sequenced from the same sample in a study of blood T cell repertoires in COVID-19. Measured with immunoSEQ multiplex PCR; TCRdb has only the in-frame clones, and not every one. This sample has about 280,000 clones, with 85% to 90% found just once. Sequenced: peripheral blood. Receptors originate from a man aged 40-55 years with acute or convalescent COVID-19.

This clone has only one observation. The rearrangement joins TRBV6-5 to TRBJ2-5; 7 bases line up with TRBD1. The CDR3 is 15 amino acids. J gave up 3 bases and V 6 bases, and 10 bases lay outside the gene matches. Germline V gene data show CDR1 as MNHEY and CDR2 as SVGAGI. CDR3 sequence (DNA): TGTGCCAGCAGCCCCGGGACAGTGAAGAAAGAGACCCAGTACTTC. It yields the protein CASSPGTVKKETQYF.

The chain links TRBV28 to TRBJ1-2, with 11 nucleotides matching TRBD1. This CDR3 is 15 amino acids long. With 2 bases clipped from V and 8 bases from J, the junction kept 7 bases outside the gene matches. Germline V gene sequence: CDR1 MDHEN, CDR2 SYDVKM. The CDR3 sequence: CASSLSGQGAWGYTF. The CDR3 DNA follows: TGTGCCAGCAGTTTAAGCGGACAGGGGGCGTGGGGCTACACCTTC.

The CDR3 spells CASSTRTGELFF. Here the CDR3 DNA reads TGTGCCAGCAGCACGAGGACCGGGGAGCTGTTTTTT. This chain connects TRBV9 to TRBJ2-2; D is uncertain. From germline, CDR1 is SGDLS and CDR2 YYNGEE. The ends were cut back, 4 bases at V and 5 bases at J, with 6 bases in the middle. The CDR3 contains 12 residues.

This chain links TRBV6-5 with TRBJ1-2, with 8 bases lining up with TRBD1. Trimming removed 8 bases from V and 1 base from J; junction bases left unmatched: 6. This CDR3 is 14 amino acids long. The germline CDR1 and CDR2 sequences are MNHEY and SVGAGI. The CDR3 DNA reads as TGTGCCAGCGGACAGGGCCCTGATAACTATGGCTACACCTTC. Amino acids: CASGQGPDNYGYTF.

The chain combines TRBV6-5 with TRBJ1-5; no clear D gene. The V end was cut by 5 bases, the J end by 4 bases, with 15 bases between. The CDR3 spans 15 residues. The germline V gene has CDR1 MNHEY and CDR2 SVGAGI. CDR3 DNA sequence: TGTGCCAGCAGTCCCTATCCTGCCGAAAATCAGCCCCAGCATTTT. It is translated as CASSPYPAENQPQHF.

The chain is built from TRBV5-1 and TRBJ2-3; 10 positions agree with TRBD2. Germline-derived CDR1 and CDR2 are SGHRS and YFSETQ. This CDR3 has 15 amino acids. The V gene end was trimmed by 5 bases and the J gene end by 5 bases; junction bases not matched to a gene: 8. The CDR3 DNA reads TGCGCCAGCAGGACTTTAGCGGGGGGAGGAGATACGCAGTATTTT. Translating gives CASRTLAGGGDTQYF.

The chain has TRBV3-1 (or the pseudogene TRBV3-2) and TRBJ1-6; 11 nucleotides align to TRBD1. Germline V CDR1 and CDR2: LGHDT, YNNKEL (reference sequence). V lost 5 bases, J lost 10 bases, and 10 bases stayed unmatched. The CDR3 covers 16 residues. The CDR3 DNA sequence: TGTGCCAGCAGCTTAGGACAGGGGGCTGCATACTCACCCCTCCACTTT. Translating it yields CASSLGQGAAYSPLHF.

This chain links TRBV28 with TRBJ1-3; perhaps TRBD1 as D (6 bases). Germline V gives CDR1 MDHEN, CDR2 SYDVKM. This CDR3 region has 14 residues. V shed 5 bases and J shed 4 bases, with 12 bases lying between them. CDR3 sequence reads: CASSDRTDGNTIYF. CDR3 sequence (DNA): TGTGCCAGCAGTGACCGGACAGACGGAAACACCATATATTTT. The variable domain in full, with the rest retrieved from reference TRBV28 and TRBJ1-3, is DVKVTQSSRYLVKRTGEKVFLECVQDMDHENMFWYRQDPGLGLRLIYFSYDVKMKEKGDIPEGYSVSREKKERFSLILESASTNQTSMYLCASSDRTDGNTIYFGEGSWLTVV.

The J gene is TRBJ2-1, the V gene TRBV2; TRBD2 agrees at 10 bases. V shed 4 bases, J shed 10 bases, and the junction held 13 bases outside the gene matches. CDR1 is SNHLY, CDR2 FYNNEI, per germline. The CDR3 spans 16 residues. CDR3 nucleotide sequence: TGTGCCAGCAGTGCCCGACTAGCGGGCTTTATTATCGAGCAGTTCTTC. This sequence encodes CASSARLAGFIIEQFF.

The chain combines TRBV5-1 with TRBJ2-1; 8 nucleotides align to TRBD2. The V segment lost 2 bases and the J segment 5 bases; nucleotides outside the gene matches: 6. Germline values: CDR1 SGHRS, CDR2 YFSETQ. The length of the CDR3 is 15 residues. DNA of the CDR3: TGCGCCAGCAGCTTAATGGCTAGCGGGCACAATGAGCAGTTCTTC. This sequence encodes CASSLMASGHNEQFF.

The chain is built from TRBV27 and TRBJ1-2; 9 bases fit TRBD1. In germline, CDR1 is MNHEY, CDR2 SMNVEV (reference sequence). CDR3 length equals 16 residues. The trim removed 7 bases at V and 6 bases at J, leaving 15 bases unmatched. The DNA for the CDR3 is TGTGCCAGCAAATCCCTCCCGGGACAGGGTGAGGATGGCTACACCTTC. This codes for CASKSLPGQGEDGYTF.

This clone has a handful of counts. CDR3: CASSPRTGGYEQYF. As DNA, the CDR3 is TGTGCCAGCAGCCCAAGGACAGGGGGCTACGAGCAGTACTTC. The chain couples TRBV5-6 to TRBJ2-7; TRBD1 matches at 10 bases. V was pared by 4 bases and J by 3 bases, with 4 bases of the junction left unmatched. This CDR3 is built from 14 residues. Germline assignment: CDR1 SGHDT and CDR2 YYEEEE.

V and J are TRBV30 and TRBJ2-2; D perhaps matches TRBD2 (6 bases). The CDR3 extends over 14 amino acids. The germline V gene encodes CDR1 GTSNPN and CDR2 SVGIG (reference sequence). V lost 3 bases, J lost 4 bases, and 12 bases lay in between. CDR3 nucleotide sequence: TGTGCCTGGAGCCGGGAGTGGGGCACCGGGGAGCTGTTTTTT. This translates into CAWSREWGTGELFF.

The chain has TRBV7-8 and TRBJ1-1; D not resolved. Germline lookup yields CDR1 SGHVS and CDR2 FQNEAQ. There are 13 residues in the CDR3. With 2 bases removed from V and 0 bases from J, the gap between germline ends came to 4 bases. DNA of the CDR3: TGTGCCAGCAGCTTAACGGTGAACACTGAAGCTTTCTTT. It encodes CASSLTVNTEAFF.

The V gene is TRBV5-6, the J gene TRBJ2-1; TRBD2 is a possible D gene (5 bases). The CDR3 runs to 15 residues. Trimming removed 4 bases at V and 7 bases at J, with 18 bases between. Germline V gives CDR1 SGHDT, CDR2 YYEEEE. The CDR3 DNA follows: TGTGCCAGCAGCCCCGGGATAACGTACGGGAATGAGCAGTTCTTC. This sequence encodes CASSPGITYGNEQFF.

The V gene is TRBV10-1, the J gene TRBJ2-7, with D maybe TRBD1 (6 bases). CDR3 length equals 14 residues. Per the germline V gene, CDR1 is WNHNN and CDR2 is SYGVQD (reference sequence). The germline V and J ends were trimmed by 2 bases and 2 bases, with 10 bases remaining between them. CDR3 nucleotides: TGCGCCAGCAGTGAGGCGGACAGTACCTACGAGCAGTACTTC. It yields the protein CASSEADSTYEQYF.

CDR3 protein: CASPSQGTGELFF. The CDR3 coding sequence is TGTGCCAGCCCTTCACAGGGAACCGGGGAGCTGTTTTTT. This rearrangement joins TRBV12-3 or TRBV12-4 to TRBJ2-2; a weak D match, TRBD1 (6 bases). CDR3 length: 13 amino acids. The V gene lost 8 bases and the J gene lost 5 bases, with 12 bases spanning the gap.

This clone occurred once. The chain couples TRBV6-5 to TRBJ2-2; TRBD1 aligns across 8 bases. Germline CDR1 MNHEY, CDR2 SVGAGI. The V gene end was trimmed by 6 bases and the J gene end by 1 base; junction bases not matched to a gene: 4. This CDR3 comprises 15 residues. CDR3 in DNA: TGTGCCAGCAGCAACAGGGGGTTGAACACCGGGGAGCTGTTTTTT. It is translated as CASSNRGLNTGELFF.

The rearrangement joins TRBV27 to TRBJ2-7, with TRBD1 as a possible D gene (7 bases). The CDR3 extends over 15 amino acids. Germline V CDR1 and CDR2: MNHEY, SMNVEV (reference sequence). The germline V and J ends were trimmed by 5 bases and 6 bases, with 20 bases remaining between them. The CDR3 nucleotides read TGTGCCAGCAGTAAAAGAGGGGGCGGCGGGGCCGAGCAGTACTTC. It is translated as CASSKRGGGGAEQYF.

Only a few counts were recorded for this clone. V is TRBV7-9 and J is TRBJ1-5; TRBD1 agrees at 8 bases. CDR1 is SEHNR, CDR2 FQNEAQ, per germline (reference sequence). J gave up 5 bases and V 5 bases, and 5 bases lay outside the gene matches. This CDR3 is 14 amino acids long. The CDR3 here is CASSPGQGHQPQHF. CDR3 coding DNA: TGTGCCAGCAGCCCCGGACAGGGACATCAGCCCCAGCATTTT.

This chain joins TRBV27 and TRBJ1-1; 12 bases map to TRBD1. The CDR3 totals 14 residues. J gave up 8 bases and V 3 bases, and 4 bases lay outside the gene matches. Germline V gives CDR1 MNHEY, CDR2 SMNVEV (reference sequence). The CDR3 region is CASSLGQGAREAFF. CDR3 bases: TGTGCCAGCAGTTTGGGACAGGGGGCGAGGGAAGCTTTCTTT.

V gene TRBV7-2 combines with J gene TRBJ1-2, with 8 bases lining up with TRBD1. J lost 7 bases, V lost 3 bases, and 7 bases had no gene match. The CDR3 contains 14 residues. Germline CDR1 reads SGHTA; CDR2 reads FQGNSA. CDR3 sequence reads: CASSFGDRISGYTF. For the CDR3, the DNA is TGTGCCAGCAGCTTCGGGGACAGGATCTCTGGCTACACCTTC.

This clone was seen once. The J gene is TRBJ2-3, the V gene TRBV5-1; the match to TRBD2 covers 14 bases. The CDR3 covers 16 residues. Germline V lookup: CDR1 SGHRS, CDR2 YFSETQ. J lost 4 bases, V lost 4 bases, and 5 bases had no gene match. This chain's CDR3 is CASSALTSGGADTQYF. The CDR3 bases are TGCGCCAGCAGCGCCCTGACTAGCGGGGGGGCAGATACGCAGTATTTT.

This chain uses TRBV6-5 with TRBJ1-2, with 8 bases identical to TRBD1. The CDR3 spans 15 residues. After removal of 4 bases from V and 4 bases from J, the junction contained 8 bases not matched to a gene. Germline V CDR1 and CDR2: MNHEY, SVGAGI. Here the CDR3 DNA reads TGTGCCAGCAGTTTCGCCAGGGGGCAACTCTATGGCTACACCTTC. It specifies CASSFARGQLYGYTF.

The chain links TRBV11-3 to TRBJ1-1; perhaps TRBD1 as D (6 bases). Trimming took off 5 bases at V and 9 bases at J, with 13 bases between the two ends. CDR1 and CDR2 from the germline V gene are SGHNT and YENEEA. The CDR3 loop spans 12 amino acids. For the CDR3, the DNA is TGTGCCAGCAGCCTTTCCAGGGGACAAGCTTTCTTT. It yields the protein CASSLSRGQAFF. Based on the CDR3 plus reference TRBV11-3 and TRBJ1-1, the full variable domain is EAGVVQSPRYKIIEKKQPVAFWCNPISGHNTLYWYLQNLGQGPELLIRYENEEAVDDSQLPKDRFSAERLKGVDSTLKIQPAELGDSAVYLCASSLSRGQAFFGQGTRLTVV.

A single count supports this clone. CDR3 protein: CASSLEVGQENTEAFF. CDR3 sequence (DNA): TGTGCCAGCAGCTTGGAGGTGGGTCAGGAGAACACTGAAGCTTTCTTT. V gene TRBV5-4 combines with J gene TRBJ1-1; D not resolved. The CDR3 extends over 16 amino acids. Trimming removed 0 bases from V and 1 base from J, with 13 bases in between. The germline CDR1 and CDR2 sequences are SGHNT and YYREEE (reference sequence).